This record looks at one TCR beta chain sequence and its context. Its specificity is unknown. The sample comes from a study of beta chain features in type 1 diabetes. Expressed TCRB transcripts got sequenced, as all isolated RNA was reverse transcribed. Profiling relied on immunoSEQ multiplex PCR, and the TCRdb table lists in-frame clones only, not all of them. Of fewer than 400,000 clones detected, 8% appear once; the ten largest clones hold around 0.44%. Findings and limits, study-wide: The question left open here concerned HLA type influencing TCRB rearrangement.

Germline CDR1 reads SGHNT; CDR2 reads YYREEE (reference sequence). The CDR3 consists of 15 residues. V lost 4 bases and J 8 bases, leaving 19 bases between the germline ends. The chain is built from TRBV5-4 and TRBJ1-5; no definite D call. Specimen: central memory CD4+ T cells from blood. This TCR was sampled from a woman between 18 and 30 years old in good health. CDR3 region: CASSREEGSLEPQHF. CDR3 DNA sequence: TGTGCCAGCAGCAGGGAAGAGGGTAGCCTCGAGCCCCAGCATTTT.